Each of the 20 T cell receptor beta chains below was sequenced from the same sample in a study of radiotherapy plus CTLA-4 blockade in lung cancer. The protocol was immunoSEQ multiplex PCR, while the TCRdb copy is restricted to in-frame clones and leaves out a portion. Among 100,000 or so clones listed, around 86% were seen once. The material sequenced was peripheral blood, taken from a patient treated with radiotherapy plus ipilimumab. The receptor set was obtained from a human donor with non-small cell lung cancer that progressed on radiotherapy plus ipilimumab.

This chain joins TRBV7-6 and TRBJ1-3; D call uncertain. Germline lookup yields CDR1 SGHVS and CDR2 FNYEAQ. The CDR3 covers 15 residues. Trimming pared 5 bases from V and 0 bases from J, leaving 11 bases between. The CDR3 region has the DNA TGTGCCAGCAGCACCCGGAGGGACTCTGGAAACACCATATATTTT. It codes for CASSTRRDSGNTIYF.

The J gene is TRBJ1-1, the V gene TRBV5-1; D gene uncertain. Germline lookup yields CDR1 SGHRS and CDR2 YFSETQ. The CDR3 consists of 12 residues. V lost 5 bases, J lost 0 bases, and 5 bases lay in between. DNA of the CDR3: TGCGCCAGCAGGACCCTGAACACTGAAGCTTTCTTT. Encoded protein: CASRTLNTEAFF.

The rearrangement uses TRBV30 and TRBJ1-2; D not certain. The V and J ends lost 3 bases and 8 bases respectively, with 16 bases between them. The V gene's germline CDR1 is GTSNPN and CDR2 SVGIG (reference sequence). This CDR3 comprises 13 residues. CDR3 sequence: CAWSPHLQGGYTF. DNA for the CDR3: TGTGCCTGGAGCCCCCACCTCCAAGGAGGCTACACCTTC.

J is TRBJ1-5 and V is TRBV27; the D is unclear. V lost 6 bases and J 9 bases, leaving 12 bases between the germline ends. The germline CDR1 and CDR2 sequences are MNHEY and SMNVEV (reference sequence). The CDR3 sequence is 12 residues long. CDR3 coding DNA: TGTGCCAGCAGCCGCCGGGTAGGGCCCCAGCATTTT. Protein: CASSRRVGPQHF.

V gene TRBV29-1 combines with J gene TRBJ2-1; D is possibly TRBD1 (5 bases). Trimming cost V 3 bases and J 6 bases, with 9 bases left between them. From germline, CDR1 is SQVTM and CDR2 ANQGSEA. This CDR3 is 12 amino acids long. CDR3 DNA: TGCAGCGTTGACAGGGCCCTCAATGAGCAGTTCTTC. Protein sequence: CSVDRALNEQFF.

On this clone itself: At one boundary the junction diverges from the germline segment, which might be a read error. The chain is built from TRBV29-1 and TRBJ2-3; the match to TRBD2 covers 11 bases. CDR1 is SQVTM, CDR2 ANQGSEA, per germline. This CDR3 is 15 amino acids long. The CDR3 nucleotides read TGTACCGCCGGGACTAGCGGTCAATCCACAGATACGCAGTATTTT. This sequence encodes CTAGTSGQSTDTQYF.

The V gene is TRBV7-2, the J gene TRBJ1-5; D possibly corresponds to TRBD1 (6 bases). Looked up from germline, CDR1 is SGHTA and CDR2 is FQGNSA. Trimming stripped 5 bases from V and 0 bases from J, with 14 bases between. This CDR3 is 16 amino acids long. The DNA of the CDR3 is TGTGCCAGCAGCCAACAGGGCTTTAATAGCAATCAGCCCCAGCATTTT. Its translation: CASSQQGFNSNQPQHF.

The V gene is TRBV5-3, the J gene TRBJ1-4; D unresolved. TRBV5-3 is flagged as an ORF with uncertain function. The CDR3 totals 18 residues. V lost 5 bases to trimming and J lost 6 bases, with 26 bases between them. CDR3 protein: CARSSKDASKNLDEKLFF. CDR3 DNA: TGTGCCAGAAGTTCGAAGGACGCTAGTAAGAACCTTGATGAAAAACTGTTTTTT.

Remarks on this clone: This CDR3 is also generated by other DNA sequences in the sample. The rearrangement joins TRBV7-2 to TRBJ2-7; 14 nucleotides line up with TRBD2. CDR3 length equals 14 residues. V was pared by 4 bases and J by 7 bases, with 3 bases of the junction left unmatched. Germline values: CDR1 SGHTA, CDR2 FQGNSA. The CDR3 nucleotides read TGTGCCAGCAGCTCCGGACTAGCGGGGGGTGAGCAGTACTTC. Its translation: CASSSGLAGGEQYF.

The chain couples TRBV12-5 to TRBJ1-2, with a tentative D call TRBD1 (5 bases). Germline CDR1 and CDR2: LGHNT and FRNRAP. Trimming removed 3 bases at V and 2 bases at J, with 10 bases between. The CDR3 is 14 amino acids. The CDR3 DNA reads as TGTGCTAGTGGTTTAGGGTCAGGGAACTATGGCTACACCTTC. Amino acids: CASGLGSGNYGYTF. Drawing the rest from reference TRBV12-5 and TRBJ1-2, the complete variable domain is DARVTQTPRHKVTEMGQEVTMRCQPILGHNTVFWYRQTMMQGLELLAYFRNRAPLDDSGMPKDRFSAEMPDATLATLKIQPSEPRDSAVYFCASGLGSGNYGYTFGSGTRLTVV.

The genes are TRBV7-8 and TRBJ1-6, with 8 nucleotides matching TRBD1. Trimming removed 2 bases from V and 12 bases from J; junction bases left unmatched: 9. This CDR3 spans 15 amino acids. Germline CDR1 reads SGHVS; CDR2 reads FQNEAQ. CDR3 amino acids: CASSLSDRGGRPLHF. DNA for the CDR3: TGTGCCAGCAGCTTATCCGACAGGGGCGGACGACCCCTCCACTTT.

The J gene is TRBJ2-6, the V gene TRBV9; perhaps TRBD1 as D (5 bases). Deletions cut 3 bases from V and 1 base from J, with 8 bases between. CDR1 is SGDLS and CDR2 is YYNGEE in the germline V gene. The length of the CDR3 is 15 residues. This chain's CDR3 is CASSAWTSGANVLTF. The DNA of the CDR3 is TGTGCCAGCAGCGCCTGGACATCTGGGGCCAACGTCCTGACTTTC.

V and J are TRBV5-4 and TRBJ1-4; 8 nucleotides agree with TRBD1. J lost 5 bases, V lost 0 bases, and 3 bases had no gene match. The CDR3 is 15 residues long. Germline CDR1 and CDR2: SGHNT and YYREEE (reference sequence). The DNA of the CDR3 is TGTGCCAGCAGCTTGGGGGGGACAGGAAATGAAAAACTGTTTTTT. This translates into CASSLGGTGNEKLFF.

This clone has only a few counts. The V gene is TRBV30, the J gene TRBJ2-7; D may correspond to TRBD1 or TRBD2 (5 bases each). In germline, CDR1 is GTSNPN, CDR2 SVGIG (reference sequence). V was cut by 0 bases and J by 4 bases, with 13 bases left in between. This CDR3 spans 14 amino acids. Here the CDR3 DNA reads TGTGCCTGGAGTGTATCCTGGGGCGGGTACGAGCAGTACTTC. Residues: CAWSVSWGGYEQYF.

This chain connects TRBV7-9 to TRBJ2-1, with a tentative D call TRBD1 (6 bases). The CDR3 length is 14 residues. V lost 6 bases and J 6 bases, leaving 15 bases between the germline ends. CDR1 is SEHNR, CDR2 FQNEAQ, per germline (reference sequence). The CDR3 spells CASSSTGLGNEQFF. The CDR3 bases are TGTGCCAGCAGTTCCACAGGGCTGGGCAATGAGCAGTTCTTC.

The CDR3 nucleotides are TGTGCCAGCAGCCCGGATGGGGGACCCCTCCACTTT. Translating gives CASSPDGGPLHF. V usage is TRBV27 and J usage is TRBJ1-6; possibly TRBD1 for D (5 bases). The germline V and J ends were trimmed by 6 bases and 12 bases, with 12 bases remaining between them. The CDR3 is made up of 12 amino acids. Germline V CDR1 and CDR2: MNHEY, SMNVEV (reference sequence).

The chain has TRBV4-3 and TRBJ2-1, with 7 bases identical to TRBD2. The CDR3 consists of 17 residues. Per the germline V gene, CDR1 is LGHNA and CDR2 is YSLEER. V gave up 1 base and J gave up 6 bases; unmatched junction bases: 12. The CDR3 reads CASSQAELAGASNEQFF. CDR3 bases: TGCGCCAGCAGCCAAGCAGAACTTGCGGGAGCTAGCAATGAGCAGTTCTTC.

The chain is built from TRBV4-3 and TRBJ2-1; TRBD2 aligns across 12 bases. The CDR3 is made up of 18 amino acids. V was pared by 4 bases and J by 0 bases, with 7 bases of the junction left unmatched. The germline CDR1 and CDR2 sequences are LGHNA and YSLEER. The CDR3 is CASSPFKLAGGSYNEQFF. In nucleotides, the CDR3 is TGCGCCAGCAGCCCCTTCAAACTAGCGGGAGGCTCCTACAATGAGCAGTTCTTC.

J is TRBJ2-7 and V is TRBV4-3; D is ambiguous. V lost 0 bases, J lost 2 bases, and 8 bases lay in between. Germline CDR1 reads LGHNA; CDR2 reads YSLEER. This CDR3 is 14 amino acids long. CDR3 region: CASSQDHTAYEQYF. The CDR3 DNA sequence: TGCGCCAGCAGCCAAGATCATACAGCCTACGAGCAGTACTTC.

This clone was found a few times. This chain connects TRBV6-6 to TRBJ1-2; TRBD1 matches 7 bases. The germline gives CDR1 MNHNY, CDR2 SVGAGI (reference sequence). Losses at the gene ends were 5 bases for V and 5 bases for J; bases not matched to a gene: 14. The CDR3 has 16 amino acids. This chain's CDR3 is CASSTGTARLSYGYTF. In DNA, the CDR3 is TGTGCCAGCAGTACAGGGACAGCCCGGCTCTCTTATGGCTACACCTTC.